The T cell receptor beta chain under discussion was sequenced for a study of shared clonotypes between healthy human individuals. Study results and limitations: A generally larger estimated richness was seen in naive subsets than in memory subsets.

About this clone itself: Its antigen is as yet unknown.

In the CD4+ fraction, cells were divided into CD45RA+ naive and CD45RA-negative memory subsets. Measured with immunoSEQ multiplex PCR; TCRdb has only the in-frame clones, and not every one. The repertoire holds over a million clones, with around 78% as singletons. The specimen sequenced was memory CD4+ T cells from PBMCs. Subset reported: CD45RA-negative fraction. The source of this sequence is a man aged 18 to 30 in good health. Some clones in this sample may be carry-over from other donors' samples.

This CDR3 is CASSEGASAFQETQYF. The CDR3 bases are TGTGCCAGCAGTGAAGGGGCTAGCGCGTTCCAAGAGACCCAGTACTTC. This rearrangement joins TRBV6-1 to TRBJ2-5; tentative D call: TRBD2 (6 bases). The CDR3 runs 16 residues. V was cut by 1 base and J by 1 base, with 13 bases left in between. Germline lookup yields CDR1 MNHNS and CDR2 SASEGT.